In this sample, the clone carrying this T cell receptor (beta chain) turned up once. Antigen specificity is unknown. Specified time point: patch test 3, about 24 weeks after DPC sensitization. Treatment indicated: therapeutic diphenylcyclopropenone sensitization with weekly scalp DPC. V was trimmed by 7 bases and J by 8 bases, leaving 15 bases between them. The length of the CDR3 is 12 residues. Germline lookup yields CDR1 SQVTM and CDR2 ANQGSEA. The source of the sample is a study of human T cells and chemical hapten exposure. Study as a whole: Investigators sensitized approximately 2 cm by approximately 2 cm of upper inner arm skin with 2% DPC.

Within the library, unique molecular identifiers were attached to each individual cDNA molecule. In TCRdb, the RACE reads were re-called with MiXCR into one record per CDR3 protein. The data hold approximately 72,000 distinct CDR3 sequences, with approximately 12% observed a single time. Study-wide results and limits: All donors were alopecia patients, so their immunity may differ from that of healthy people.

The sequences come from whole blood, collected in connection with sensitization to the hapten diphenylcyclopropenone (DPC). The TCR was taken from a woman between 50 and 59 years old with alopecia areata. Some clones in this sample may be carry-over from other donors' samples. The V gene is TRBV29-1, the J gene TRBJ2-1; tentatively, D is TRBD1 (6 bases). The CDR3 region has the DNA TGCAGCGGCGACAGGTCGGGCGATGAGCAGTTCTTC. It yields the protein CSGDRSGDEQFF.